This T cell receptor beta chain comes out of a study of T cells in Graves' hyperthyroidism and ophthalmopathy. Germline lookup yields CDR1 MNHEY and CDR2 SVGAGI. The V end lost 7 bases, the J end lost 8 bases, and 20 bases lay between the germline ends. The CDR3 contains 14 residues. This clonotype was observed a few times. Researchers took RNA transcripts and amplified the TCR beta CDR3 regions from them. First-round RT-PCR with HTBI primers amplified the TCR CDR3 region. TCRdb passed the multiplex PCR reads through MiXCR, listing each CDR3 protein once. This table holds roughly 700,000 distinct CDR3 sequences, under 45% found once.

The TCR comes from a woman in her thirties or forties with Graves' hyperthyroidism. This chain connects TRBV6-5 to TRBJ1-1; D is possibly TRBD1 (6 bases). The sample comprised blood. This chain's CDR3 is CASNSRGSKVEAFF. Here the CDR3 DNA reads TGTGCCAGCAATTCCAGGGGAAGTAAAGTCGAAGCTTTCTTT.